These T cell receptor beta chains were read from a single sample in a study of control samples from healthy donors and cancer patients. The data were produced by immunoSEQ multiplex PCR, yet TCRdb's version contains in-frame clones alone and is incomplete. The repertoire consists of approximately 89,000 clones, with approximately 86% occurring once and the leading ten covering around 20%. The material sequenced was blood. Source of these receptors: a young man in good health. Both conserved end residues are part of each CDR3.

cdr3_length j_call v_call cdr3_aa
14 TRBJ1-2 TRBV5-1 CASSLGAGDYGYTF
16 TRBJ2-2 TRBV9 CAGSVSGTGVGGELFF
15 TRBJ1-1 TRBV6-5 CASRLGWPDNTEAFF
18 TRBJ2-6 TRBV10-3 CAISENGLAHSGANVLTF
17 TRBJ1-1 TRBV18 CASSPRFTQGGDTEAFF
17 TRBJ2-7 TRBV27 CASSFRFGTSGDYEQYF
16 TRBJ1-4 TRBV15 CATSRGQGRTNEKLFF
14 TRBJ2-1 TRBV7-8 CASSLDRARNEQFF
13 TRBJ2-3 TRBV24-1 CATSDPIWDTQYF
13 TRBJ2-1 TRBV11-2 CASSRDRGNEQFF
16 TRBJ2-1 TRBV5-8 CASSLFAGQAYNEQFF
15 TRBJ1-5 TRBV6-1 CASSENTGQHQPQHF
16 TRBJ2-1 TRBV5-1 CASSFQQDSPYNEQFF
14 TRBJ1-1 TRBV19 CASSMGQGNAEAFF
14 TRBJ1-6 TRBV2 CASSEGTYNSPLHF
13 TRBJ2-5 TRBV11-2 CASSSQAGETQYF
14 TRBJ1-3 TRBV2 CASSESISGDTIYF
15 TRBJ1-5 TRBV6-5 CASMRTVNTNQPQHF
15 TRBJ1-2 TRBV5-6 CASSQRTGFNYGYTF
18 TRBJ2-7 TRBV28 CASSLGWRGGRGVYEQYF
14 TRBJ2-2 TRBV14 CASSYDRNTGELFF
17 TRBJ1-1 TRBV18 CASSPAVLGTGRTEAFF
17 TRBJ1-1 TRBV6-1 CASSEAVGQAQGTEAFF
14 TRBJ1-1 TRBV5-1 CASSLGTVNTEAFF
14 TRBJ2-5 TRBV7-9 CASSSHSTQETQYF
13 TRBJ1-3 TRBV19 CASSPIQGNTIYF
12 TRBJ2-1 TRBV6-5 CASSYDENEQFF
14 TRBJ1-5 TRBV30 CAWRGPGGSAPQHF
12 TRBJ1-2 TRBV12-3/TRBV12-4 CASRGSYYGYTF
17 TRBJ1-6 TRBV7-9 CASSLPETGLLNSPLHF
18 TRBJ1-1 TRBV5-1 CASSSSTTKTGGNTEAFF
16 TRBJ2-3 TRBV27 CASSLLAGGPSDTQYF
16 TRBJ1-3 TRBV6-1 CASSEGGQGARNTIYF
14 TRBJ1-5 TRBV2 CASSGQGADQPQHF
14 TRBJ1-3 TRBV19 CASSFRDGGNTIYF
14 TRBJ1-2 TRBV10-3 CAISDGGARYGYTF